The 18 T cell receptor beta chains presented below share a single source sample, sequenced in a study of T cell changes during pregnancy in multiple sclerosis. TCRdb keeps only in-frame clones here, not all; method: immunoSEQ multiplex PCR. The data hold about 92,000 clones, with around 92% observed a single time. Material: peripheral blood, obtained in the third trimester of pregnancy. The origin of the receptors is a female donor with multiple sclerosis, enrolled in a pregnancy study.

This clone appeared once. The chain couples TRBV6-1 to TRBJ2-1, with 12 bases aligning to TRBD2. The CDR3 loop spans 13 amino acids. V dropped 6 bases and J dropped 15; count of bases not matched to a gene: 9. The germline V gene has CDR1 MNHNS and CDR2 SASEGT. CDR3 coding DNA: TGTGCCAGCAGCGCGGGACTAGCGGGCCTGGGGTTCTTC. This sequence encodes CASSAGLAGLGFF.

The rearrangement uses TRBV29-1 and TRBJ2-1; the D is unclear. Germline V gives CDR1 SQVTM, CDR2 ANQGSEA. V was pared by 4 bases and J by 0 bases, with 16 bases between. This CDR3 region has 16 residues. The CDR3 nucleotides are TGCAGCGTTGTTCGGGTCCAAAAGAGCTCCTACAATGAGCAGTTCTTC. Protein product: CSVVRVQKSSYNEQFF.

This chain links TRBV2 with TRBJ2-1; 7 nucleotides line up with TRBD2. CDR1 and CDR2 (germline): SNHLY, FYNNEI. The CDR3 consists of 16 residues. V shed 5 bases and J 9 bases; nucleotides not matched to a gene: 16. CDR3 protein: CASSSLADYTGSEQFF. The DNA for the CDR3 is TGTGCCAGCAGTAGTCTAGCGGACTATACCGGGAGTGAGCAGTTCTTC.

The genes are TRBV7-8 and TRBJ2-2; 10 bases map to TRBD2. The CDR3 contains 18 residues. The trim removed 0 bases at V and 0 bases at J, leaving 4 bases unmatched. Germline V CDR1 and CDR2: SGHVS, FQNEAQ. As DNA, the CDR3 is TGTGCCAGCAGCTTAGCTCTAGCGGGAGCATCGAACACCGGGGAGCTGTTTTTT. It specifies CASSLALAGASNTGELFF.

The V call is TRBV14, the J call TRBJ2-5; TRBD2 aligns across 8 bases. The germline gives CDR1 SGHDN, CDR2 FVKESK. Trimming cost V 5 bases and J 4 bases; bases outside gene matches: 6. The CDR3 contains 14 residues. The CDR3 nucleotides are TGTGCCAGCAGCTATATAGCGGGAAGAGAGACCCAGTACTTC. This sequence encodes CASSYIAGRETQYF. The full variable domain, its missing parts supplied by reference TRBV14 and TRBJ2-5, is EAGVTQFPSHSVIEKGQTVTLRCDPISGHDNLYWYRRVMGKEIKFLLHFVKESKQDESGMPNNRFLAERTGGTYSTLKVQPAELEDSGVYFCASSYIAGRETQYFGPGTRLLVL.

V gene TRBV11-1 combines with J gene TRBJ2-2, with D possibly being TRBD1 (7 bases). With 1 base removed from V and 1 base from J, the gap between germline ends came to 13 bases. This CDR3 has 17 amino acids. CDR1 and CDR2 (germline): SGHAT, FQDESV (reference sequence). As DNA, the CDR3 is TGTGCCAGCAGCTTAGGGAGGGGACAGTTGAACACCGGGGAGCTGTTTTTT. Translated, it gives CASSLGRGQLNTGELFF. Complete variable domain (other parts from reference TRBV11-1 and TRBJ2-2): EAEVAQSPRYKITEKSQAVAFWCDPISGHATLYWYRQILGQGPELLVQFQDESVVDDSQLPKDRFSAERLKGVDSTLKIQPAELGDSAMYLCASSLGRGQLNTGELFFGEGSRLTVL.

The V gene is TRBV7-6, the J gene TRBJ2-7, with unresolved D. Germline V lookup: CDR1 SGHVS, CDR2 FNYEAQ. This CDR3 region has 13 residues. Trimming removed 1 base from V and 2 bases from J, with 6 bases in between. CDR3 residues: CASSLEEPYEQYF. The CDR3 nucleotides are TGTGCCAGCAGCTTAGAGGAGCCCTACGAGCAGTACTTC.

CDR3 protein: CASSSTGVGQRAYEQYF. The CDR3 bases are TGTGCCAGCAGCTCCACGGGGGTGGGGCAGAGGGCCTACGAGCAGTACTTC. The V and J genes are TRBV7-9 and TRBJ2-7; D is perhaps TRBD2 (6 bases). This CDR3 is built from 17 residues. Trimming cost V 4 bases and J 2 bases, with 21 bases left between them. The V gene's germline CDR1 is SEHNR and CDR2 FQNEAQ (reference sequence). The whole variable domain, filled in from reference TRBV7-9 and TRBJ2-7, reads DTGVSQNPRHKITKRGQNVTFRCDPISEHNRLYWYRQTLGQGPEFLTYFQNEAQLEKSRLLSDRFSAERPKGSFSTLEIQRTEQGDSAMYLCASSSTGVGQRAYEQYFGPGTRLTVT.

This clone turned up a few times. The J gene is TRBJ1-1, the V gene TRBV7-9; 8 bases map to TRBD1. J gave up 7 bases and V 3 bases, and 7 bases lay outside the gene matches. CDR3 length: 14 residues. From germline, CDR1 is SEHNR and CDR2 FQNEAQ (reference sequence). CDR3 region: CASSFLDRGYEAFF. The CDR3 region has the DNA TGTGCCAGCAGCTTCCTAGACAGGGGCTATGAAGCTTTCTTT.

The chain employs TRBV29-1 and TRBJ2-5; tentative D call: TRBD2 (7 bases). This CDR3 contains 14 residues. V lost 7 bases to trimming and J lost 4 bases, with 19 bases between them. Germline-derived CDR1 and CDR2 are SQVTM and ANQGSEA. CDR3 residues: CSAEGGVVRETQYF. The DNA for the CDR3 is TGCAGCGCCGAGGGGGGGGTGGTCAGAGAGACCCAGTACTTC.

This clone was seen ten or more times. The junction departs from the called germline gene at one end, perhaps through a read error. The V and J genes are TRBV7-7 and TRBJ2-3; D remains unclear. CDR3 length: 13 residues. The germline V gene has CDR1 SSHAT and CDR2 FNYEAQ (reference sequence). The CDR3 bases are TGTGCTAGCAGCTTATGGCAAGCAGATACGCAGTATTTT. It codes for CASSLWQADTQYF. Filled out from reference TRBV7-7 and TRBJ2-3, the complete variable domain reads GAGVSQSPRYKVTKRGQDVTLRCDPISSHATLYWYQQALGQGPEFLTYFNYEAQPDKSGLPSDRFSAERPEGSISTLTIQRTEQRDSAMYRCASSLWQADTQYFGPGTRLTVL.

The chain employs TRBV6-5 and TRBJ2-7; 8 bases fit TRBD1. The germline V gene encodes CDR1 MNHEY and CDR2 SVGAGI. Trimming removed 5 bases from V and 0 bases from J; junction bases left unmatched: 3. This CDR3 has 14 amino acids. The CDR3 DNA follows: TGTGCCAGCAGTAAAGGACAGGGCTCCTACGAGCAGTACTTC. Protein sequence: CASSKGQGSYEQYF.

V is TRBV27 and J is TRBJ2-7; the match to TRBD2 covers 12 bases. Germline V gene data show CDR1 as MNHEY and CDR2 as SMNVEV (reference sequence). V gave up 5 bases and J gave up 2 bases; unmatched junction bases: 1. The CDR3 has 14 amino acids. Here the CDR3 DNA reads TGTGCCAGCAGTCTAGCGGGAGGGCCCTACGAGCAGTACTTC. Protein product: CASSLAGGPYEQYF.

The chain has TRBV19 and TRBJ2-5; 15 positions agree with TRBD2. Losses at the gene ends were 8 bases for V and 4 bases for J; bases not matched to a gene: 2. CDR1 is LNHDA and CDR2 is SQIVND in the germline V gene (reference sequence). This CDR3 comprises 14 residues. The DNA of the CDR3 is TGTGCCAGTCGGGGACTAGCGGGGGGAGAGACCCAGTACTTC. Amino acid sequence: CASRGLAGGETQYF. Combining the CDR3 with reference TRBV19 and TRBJ2-5 gives the whole variable domain DGGITQSPKYLFRKEGQNVTLSCEQNLNHDAMYWYRQDPGQGLRLIYYSQIVNDFQKGDIAEGYSVSREKKESFPLTVTSAQKNPTAFYLCASRGLAGGETQYFGPGTRLLVL.

Only one count was recorded for this clone. The gene calls are TRBV6-5 and TRBJ2-7, with 8 bases identical to TRBD1. CDR1 and CDR2 from the germline V gene are MNHEY and SVGAGI. The CDR3 has 11 amino acids. Trimming at V came to 8 bases and at J to 11 bases, leaving 8 bases not matched to a gene. CDR3 in amino acids: CASSRDRHEYF. As DNA, the CDR3 is TGTGCCAGCTCCCGGGACAGGCACGAGTACTTC.

This chain links TRBV5-1 with TRBJ2-7, with 7 bases fitting TRBD2. CDR1 SGHRS and CDR2 YFSETQ come from the germline V gene. This CDR3 has 15 residues. V shed 6 bases, J shed 5 bases, and the junction held 14 bases outside the gene matches. The DNA of the CDR3 is TGCGCCAGCACCTCGGGGGGAGCTATGGTCCACGAGCAGTACTTC. Amino acids: CASTSGGAMVHEQYF.

The chain links TRBV4-1 to TRBJ1-1; no firm D call. The CDR3 is 14 residues long. V lost 4 bases and J 7 bases, leaving 16 bases between the germline ends. Germline values: CDR1 MGHRA, CDR2 YSYEKL. The CDR3 bases are TGCGCCAGCAGCCCCCTAAGGCCGGGGTTTGAAGCTTTCTTT. This translates into CASSPLRPGFEAFF.

The V gene is TRBV5-6, the J gene TRBJ1-4, with 10 nucleotides matching TRBD1. The CDR3 is 15 amino acids. Trimming removed 3 bases from V and 5 bases from J; junction bases left unmatched: 4. The germline V gene has CDR1 SGHDT and CDR2 YYEEEE. Here the CDR3 DNA reads TGTGCCAGCAGCTCTCCGGGACAGGGGAATGAAAAACTGTTTTTT. It specifies CASSSPGQGNEKLFF.